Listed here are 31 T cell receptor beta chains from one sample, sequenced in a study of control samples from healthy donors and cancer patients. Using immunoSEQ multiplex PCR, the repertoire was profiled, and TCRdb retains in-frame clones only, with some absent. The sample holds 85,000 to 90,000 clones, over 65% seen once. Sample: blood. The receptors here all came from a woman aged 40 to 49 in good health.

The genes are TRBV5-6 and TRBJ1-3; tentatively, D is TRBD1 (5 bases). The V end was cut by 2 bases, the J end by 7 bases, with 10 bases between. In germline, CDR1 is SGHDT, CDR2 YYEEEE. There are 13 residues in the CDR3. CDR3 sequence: CASSFQGGNTIYF. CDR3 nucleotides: TGTGCCAGCAGCTTTCAGGGTGGGAACACCATATATTTT.

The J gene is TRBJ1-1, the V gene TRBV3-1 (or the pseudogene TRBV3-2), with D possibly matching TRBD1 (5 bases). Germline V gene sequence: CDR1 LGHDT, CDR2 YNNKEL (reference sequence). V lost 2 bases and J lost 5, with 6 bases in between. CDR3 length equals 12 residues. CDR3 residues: CASSQSGTEAFF. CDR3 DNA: TGTGCCAGCAGCCAATCAGGGACTGAAGCTTTCTTT.

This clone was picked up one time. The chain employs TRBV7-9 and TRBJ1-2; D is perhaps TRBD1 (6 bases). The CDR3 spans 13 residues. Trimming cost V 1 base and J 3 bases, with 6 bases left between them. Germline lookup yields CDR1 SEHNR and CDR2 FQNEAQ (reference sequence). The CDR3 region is CASSLGTDYGYTF. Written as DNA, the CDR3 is TGTGCCAGCAGCTTAGGGACAGACTATGGCTACACCTTC. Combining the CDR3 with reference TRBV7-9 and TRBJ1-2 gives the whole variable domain DTGVSQNPRHKITKRGQNVTFRCDPISEHNRLYWYRQTLGQGPEFLTYFQNEAQLEKSRLLSDRFSAERPKGSFSTLEIQRTEQGDSAMYLCASSLGTDYGYTFGSGTRLTVV.

CDR3: CASSDSGANYGYTF. The CDR3 nucleotides read TGTGCCAGCAGTGACTCCGGCGCTAACTATGGCTACACCTTC. The rearrangement joins TRBV6-4 to TRBJ1-2; no reliable D call. The germline V gene has CDR1 MRHNA and CDR2 SNTAGT. Trimming pared 0 bases from V and 0 bases from J, leaving 5 bases between. The CDR3 has 14 amino acids.

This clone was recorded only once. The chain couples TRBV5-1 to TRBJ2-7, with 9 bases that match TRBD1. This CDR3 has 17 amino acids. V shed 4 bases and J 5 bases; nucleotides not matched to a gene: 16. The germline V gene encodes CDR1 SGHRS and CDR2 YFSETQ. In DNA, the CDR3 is TGCGCCAGCAGCCCTACTGACTTAGGACAGGGGCGGGACGAGCAGTACTTC. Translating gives CASSPTDLGQGRDEQYF.

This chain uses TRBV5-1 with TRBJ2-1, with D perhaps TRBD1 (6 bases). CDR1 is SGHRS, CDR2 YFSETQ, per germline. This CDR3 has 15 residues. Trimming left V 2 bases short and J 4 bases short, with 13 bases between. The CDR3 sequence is CASSFNRDGYNEQFF. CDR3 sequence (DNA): TGCGCCAGCAGCTTCAACAGGGACGGTTACAATGAGCAGTTCTTC.

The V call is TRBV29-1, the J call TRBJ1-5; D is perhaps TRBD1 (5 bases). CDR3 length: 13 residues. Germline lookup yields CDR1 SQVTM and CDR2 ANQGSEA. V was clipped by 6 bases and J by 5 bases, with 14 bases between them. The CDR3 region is CSVATDPYQPQHF. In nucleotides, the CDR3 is TGCAGCGTCGCGACAGACCCTTATCAGCCCCAGCATTTT.

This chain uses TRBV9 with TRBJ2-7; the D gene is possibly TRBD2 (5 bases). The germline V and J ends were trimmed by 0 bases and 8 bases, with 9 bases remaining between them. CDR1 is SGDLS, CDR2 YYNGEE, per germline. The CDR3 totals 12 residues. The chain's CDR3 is CASSVEYGKQYF. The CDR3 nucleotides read TGTGCCAGCAGCGTAGAATACGGGAAGCAGTACTTC.

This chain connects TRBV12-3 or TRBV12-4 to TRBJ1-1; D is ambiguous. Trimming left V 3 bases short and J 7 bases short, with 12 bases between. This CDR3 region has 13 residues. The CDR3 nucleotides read TGTGCCAGCAGTTTTCGGGTGGGCAGTGAAGCTTTCTTT. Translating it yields CASSFRVGSEAFF.

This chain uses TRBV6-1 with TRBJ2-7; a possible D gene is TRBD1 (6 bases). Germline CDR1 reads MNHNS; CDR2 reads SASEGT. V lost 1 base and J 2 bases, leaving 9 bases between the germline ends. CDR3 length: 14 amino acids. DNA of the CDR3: TGTGCCAGCAGTGAAGTCGCAGGGGCCTACGAGCAGTACTTC. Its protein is CASSEVAGAYEQYF.

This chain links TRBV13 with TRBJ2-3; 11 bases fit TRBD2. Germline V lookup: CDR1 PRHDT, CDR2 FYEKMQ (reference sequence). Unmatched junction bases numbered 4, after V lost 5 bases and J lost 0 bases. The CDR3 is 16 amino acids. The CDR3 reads CASSARLAGSTDTQYF. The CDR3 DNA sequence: TGTGCCAGCAGCGCGAGACTAGCGGGGAGCACAGATACGCAGTATTTT.

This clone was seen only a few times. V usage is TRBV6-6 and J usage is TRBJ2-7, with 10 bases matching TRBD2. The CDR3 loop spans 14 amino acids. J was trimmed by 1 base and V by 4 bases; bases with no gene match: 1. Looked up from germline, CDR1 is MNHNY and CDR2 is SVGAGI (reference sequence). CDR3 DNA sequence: TGTGCCAGCAGTTCTAGCGGGGGTTCCTACGAGCAGTACTTC. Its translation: CASSSSGGSYEQYF.

CDR3 sequence: CASGPSLGYEQYF. In DNA form, the CDR3 reads TGTGCCAGCGGTCCGAGTCTGGGATACGAGCAGTACTTC. The chain has TRBV5-5 and TRBJ2-7, with D uncertain. Deletions cut 7 bases from V and 4 bases from J, with 15 bases between. The CDR3 has 13 residues. The V gene's germline CDR1 is SGHKS and CDR2 YYEKEE (reference sequence).

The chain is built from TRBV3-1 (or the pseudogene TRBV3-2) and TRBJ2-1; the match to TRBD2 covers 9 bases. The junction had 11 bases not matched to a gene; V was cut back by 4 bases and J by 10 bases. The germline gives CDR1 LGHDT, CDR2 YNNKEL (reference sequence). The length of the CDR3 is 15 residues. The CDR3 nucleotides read TGTGCCAGCAGCCCTCTAGCGGGGCTCCCGCAGGAGCAGTTCTTC. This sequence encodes CASSPLAGLPQEQFF.

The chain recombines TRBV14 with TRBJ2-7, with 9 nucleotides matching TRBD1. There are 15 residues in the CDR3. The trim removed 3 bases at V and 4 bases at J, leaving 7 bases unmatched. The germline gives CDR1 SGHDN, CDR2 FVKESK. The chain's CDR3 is CASSQSRTGAYEQYF. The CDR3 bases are TGTGCCAGCAGCCAGAGTCGGACAGGGGCATACGAGCAGTACTTC.

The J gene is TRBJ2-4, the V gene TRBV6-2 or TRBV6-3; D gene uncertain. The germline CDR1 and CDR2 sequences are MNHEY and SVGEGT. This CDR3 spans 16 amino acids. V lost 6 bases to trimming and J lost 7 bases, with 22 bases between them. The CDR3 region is CASSHLPGLNGNIQYF. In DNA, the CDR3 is TGTGCCAGCAGCCACTTACCGGGTTTAAATGGGAACATTCAGTACTTC.

The CDR3 sequence: CASSPGQGRTGELFF. CDR3 coding DNA: TGTGCCAGCAGCCCCGGACAGGGTCGCACCGGGGAGCTGTTTTTT. The chain has TRBV6-5 and TRBJ2-2, with 8 nucleotides matching TRBD1. Germline trimming cut 6 bases from V and 4 bases from J; bases unmatched to any gene: 7. Per the germline V gene, CDR1 is MNHEY and CDR2 is SVGAGI. The CDR3 length is 15 residues.

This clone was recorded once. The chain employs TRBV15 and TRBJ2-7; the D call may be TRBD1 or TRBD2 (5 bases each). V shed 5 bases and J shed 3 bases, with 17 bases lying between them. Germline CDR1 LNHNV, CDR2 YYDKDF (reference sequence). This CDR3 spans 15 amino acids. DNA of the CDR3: TGTGCCACCAGCGTAACACCGGGGCCTTTCTACGAGCAGTACTTC. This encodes CATSVTPGPFYEQYF. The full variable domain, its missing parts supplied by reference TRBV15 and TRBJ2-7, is DAMVIQNPRYQVTQFGKPVTLSCSQTLNHNVMYWYQQKSSQAPKLLFHYYDKDFNNEADTPDNFQSRRPNTSFCFLDIRSPGLGDTAMYLCATSVTPGPFYEQYFGPGTRLTVT.

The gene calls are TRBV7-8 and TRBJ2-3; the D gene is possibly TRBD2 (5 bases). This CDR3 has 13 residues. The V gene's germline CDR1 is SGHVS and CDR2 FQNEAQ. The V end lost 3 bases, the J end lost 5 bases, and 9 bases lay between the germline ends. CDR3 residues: CASSLYRGDTQYF. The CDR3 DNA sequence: TGTGCCAGCAGCTTGTATCGGGGAGATACGCAGTATTTT.

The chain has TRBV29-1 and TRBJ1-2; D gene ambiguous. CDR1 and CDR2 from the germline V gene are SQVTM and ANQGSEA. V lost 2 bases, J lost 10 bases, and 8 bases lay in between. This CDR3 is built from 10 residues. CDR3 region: CSVETGDYTF. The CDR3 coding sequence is TGCAGCGTTGAAACGGGTGACTACACCTTC.

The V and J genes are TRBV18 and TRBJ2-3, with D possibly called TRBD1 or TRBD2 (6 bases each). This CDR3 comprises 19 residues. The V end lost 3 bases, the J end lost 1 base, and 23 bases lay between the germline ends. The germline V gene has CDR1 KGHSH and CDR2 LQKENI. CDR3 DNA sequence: TGTGCCAGCTCACCCGCGAACTCGGGGGCTCATAGTGGCACAGATACGCAGTATTTT. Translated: CASSPANSGAHSGTDTQYF.

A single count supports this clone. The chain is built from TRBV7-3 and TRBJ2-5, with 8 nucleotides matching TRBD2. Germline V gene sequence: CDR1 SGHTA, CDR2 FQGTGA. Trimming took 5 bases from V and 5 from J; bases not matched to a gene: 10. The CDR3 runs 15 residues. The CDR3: CASSPGGLAGETQYF. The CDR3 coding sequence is TGTGCCAGCAGCCCCGGAGGACTAGCTGGGGAGACCCAGTACTTC.

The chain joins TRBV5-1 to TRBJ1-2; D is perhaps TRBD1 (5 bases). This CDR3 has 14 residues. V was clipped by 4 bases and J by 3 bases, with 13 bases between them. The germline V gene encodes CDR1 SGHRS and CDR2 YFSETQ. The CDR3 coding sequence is TGCGCCAGCAGCCCACCCCTAGGGGACTATGGCTACACCTTC. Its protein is CASSPPLGDYGYTF.

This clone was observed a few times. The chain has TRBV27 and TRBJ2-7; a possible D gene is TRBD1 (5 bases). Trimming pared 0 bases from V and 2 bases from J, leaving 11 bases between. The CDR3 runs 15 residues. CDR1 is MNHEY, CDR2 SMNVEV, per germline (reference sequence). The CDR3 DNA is TGTGCCAGCAGTTTATCTTCGCAGGGTGCCTACGAGCAGTACTTC. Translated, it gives CASSLSSQGAYEQYF.

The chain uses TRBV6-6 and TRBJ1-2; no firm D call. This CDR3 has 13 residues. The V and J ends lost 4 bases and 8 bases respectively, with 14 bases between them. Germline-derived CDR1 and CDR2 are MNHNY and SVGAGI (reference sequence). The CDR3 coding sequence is TGTGCCAGCAGTTGGCAGGTGGGAGACGGCTACACCTTC. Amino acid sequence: CASSWQVGDGYTF.

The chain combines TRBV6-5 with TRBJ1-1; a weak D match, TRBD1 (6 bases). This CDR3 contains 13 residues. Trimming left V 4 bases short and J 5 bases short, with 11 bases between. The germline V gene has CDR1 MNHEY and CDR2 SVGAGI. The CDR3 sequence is CASSSIQGTEAFF. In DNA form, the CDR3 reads TGTGCCAGCAGTTCCATACAGGGAACTGAAGCTTTCTTT.

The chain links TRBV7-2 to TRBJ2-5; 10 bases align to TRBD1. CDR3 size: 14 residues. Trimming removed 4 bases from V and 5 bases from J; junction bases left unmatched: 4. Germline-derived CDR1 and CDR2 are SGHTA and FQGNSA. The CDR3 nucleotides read TGTGCCAGCAGCTCGACAGGGGGCGGGGAGACCCAGTACTTC. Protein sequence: CASSSTGGGETQYF. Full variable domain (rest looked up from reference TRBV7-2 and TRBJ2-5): GAGVSQSPSNKVTEKGKDVELRCDPISGHTALYWYRQSLGQGLEFLIYFQGNSAPDKSGLPSDRFSAERTGGSVSTLTIQRTQQEDSAVYLCASSSTGGGETQYFGPGTRLLVL.

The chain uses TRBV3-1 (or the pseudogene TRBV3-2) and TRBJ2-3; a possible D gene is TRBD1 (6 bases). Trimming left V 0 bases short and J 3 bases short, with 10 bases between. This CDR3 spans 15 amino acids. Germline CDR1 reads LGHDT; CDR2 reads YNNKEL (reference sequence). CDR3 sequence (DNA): TGTGCCAGCAGCCAAGATGTGCAGGGGACAGATACGCAGTATTTT. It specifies CASSQDVQGTDTQYF.

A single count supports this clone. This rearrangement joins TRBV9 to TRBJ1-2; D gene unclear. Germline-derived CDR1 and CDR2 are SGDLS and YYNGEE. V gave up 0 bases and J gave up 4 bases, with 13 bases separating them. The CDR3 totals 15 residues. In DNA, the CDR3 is TGTGCCAGCAGCGTAGCGGCGGGGAGGAGCTATGGCTACACCTTC. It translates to CASSVAAGRSYGYTF.

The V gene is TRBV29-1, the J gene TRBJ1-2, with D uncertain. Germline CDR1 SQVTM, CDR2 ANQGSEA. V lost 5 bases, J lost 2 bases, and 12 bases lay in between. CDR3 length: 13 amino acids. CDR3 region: CSVTDGSNYGYTF. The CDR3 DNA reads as TGCAGCGTTACGGACGGCTCGAACTATGGCTACACCTTC.

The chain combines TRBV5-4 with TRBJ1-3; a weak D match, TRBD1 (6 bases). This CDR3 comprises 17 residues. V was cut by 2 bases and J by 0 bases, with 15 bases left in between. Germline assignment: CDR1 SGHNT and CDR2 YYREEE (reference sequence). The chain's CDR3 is CASSFGGPSYSGNTIYF. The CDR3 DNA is TGTGCCAGCAGCTTCGGGGGGCCATCGTACTCTGGAAACACCATATATTTT.